The T cell receptor beta chain under discussion was sequenced for a study of PD-1 blockade in classical Hodgkin lymphoma (dated by TCRdb to about 2020). Notes on the research overall: Nivolumab dosing was 3 mg/kg intravenously every 2 weeks, continuing until either disease progression or unacceptable toxicity. The study used CyTOF and TCR beta sequencing to define a peripheral blood immune signature of response to PD-1 blockade in classical Hodgkin lymphoma.

Note on this clone: Its cognate antigen has yet to be identified. There are no base qualities to consult, and no much larger clone falls within one base.

The label giving this sample's time point can be read as: cycle 1 day 1 (C1D1), immediately before nivolumab initiation. Every trial patient had relapsed following autologous stem cell transplantation, and prior brentuximab vedotin exposure was what differed among cohorts A, B and C. The trial cohort included some 53 patients with relapsed/refractory classical Hodgkin lymphoma, and each patient had a best overall response of complete response, partial response or progressive disease. Trial patients were treated with single-agent nivolumab in the multi-cohort phase II CheckMate 205 trial. An independent review committee assessed best overall response using the 2007 International Working Group response criteria. Trial PBMCs were collected immediately before nivolumab initiation (C1D1) and during therapy at cycle 2 day 1 and cycle 4 day 1. Peripheral blood was collected in 8 mL Vacutainer Cell Preparation Tubes, from which PBMCs were isolated by centrifugation and then cryopreserved.

Findings and caveats that apply to the study as a whole: The study covered only a single clinical trial cohort, and the causes of the repertoire differences, possibly disease activity or prior therapy, were still not defined. Newly diagnosed patients were reported to have lower baseline TCR diversity than healthy donors, and relapsed/refractory patients were reported to have lower baseline TCR diversity still. By C4D1, a significant rise was seen in CD4+ TCR diversity but not in CD8+ TCR diversity (p=0.0027 vs p=0.16), and the rise was most apparent among complete responders (p=0.02). Among trial patients, those achieving complete response had baseline diversity similar to that of newly diagnosed patients, while diversity was significantly lower in partial responders and progressors. Patients starting nivolumab less than 1 year after ASCT had lower diversity and were excluded from later analyses to avoid confounding by immune reconstitution.

V was cut back by 5 bases and J by 2 bases, leaving a gap of 9 bases between them. Taken from the germline V gene (reference sequence), the CDR1 and CDR2 loops are MNHNY and SVGAGI. The CDR3 has 13 amino acids, counting the end cysteine and phenylalanine. The kept DNA is CDR3 alone, 39 bases in frame from the first base. Genomic DNA was extracted with the Qiagen DNeasy kit from unsorted PBMCs and from negatively selected CD4+ and CD8+ fractions. Amplification of TCR beta CDR3 regions was done by immunoSEQ multiplex PCR with primers that anneal to V and J segments. A synthetic immune receptor repertoire was used to minimize amplification bias, and any remaining bias was removed computationally after sequencing. Per the original workflow: Repertoire diversity was quantified as the Shannon entropy index using custom Python scripts. Unsorted, CD4+ and CD8+ repertoires were examined separately, except in combined analyses, for which CD4+ and CD8+ sequences were merged in silico. Clonal expansion was defined as a frequency increase of at least 2-fold after treatment compared with C1D1, and clones undetected at baseline were assigned a pseudocount of 0.5. Clones with 0 or 1 copy at C1D1 were defined as singleton clones, while clones with 2 or more copies were defined as non-singleton clones. By matching protein sequences in sorted samples from the same patient, clones expanded in unsorted samples were annotated as CD4+, CD8+ or unknown. Diversity changes from C1D1 to C4D1 were tested in paired samples using Wilcoxon tests. This is the immuneACCESS table as TCRdb keeps it, with only in-frame sequences that have V and J called. A part of the clones is gone; compared with another copy, unresolved V genes explain less than half, and the rest is unexplained. The DNA was the basis for D and trimming; V, J and clone size are from that table. The sample yields fewer than 20,000 clones; roughly 80% were counted once. The ten largest clonotypes hold about a quarter of the sample.

The chain links TRBV6-6 with TRBJ2-5, with a weak D call of TRBD1 (6 bases match). The specimen comprised peripheral blood mononuclear cells (PBMCs), sampled at baseline. The sequence was collected from a human donor with classical Hodgkin lymphoma. The CDR3 region: CASSPQGQETQYF. The DNA reads as follows: TGTGCCAGCAGTCCACAGGGACAAGAGACCCAGTACTTC.